One sample yielded the 25 T cell receptor beta chains listed below, sequenced in a study of regulatory T cells in long-lasting Graves disease. The time point here: newly diagnosed GD, antithyroid drugs for less than 3 months. PBMCs were the source of the RNA used for TCR sequencing. Construction of TCR beta libraries relied on iRepertoire HTBI primers and on Arm-PCR targeting CDR3 regions. Each CDR3 protein gets one entry after TCRdb re-called the multiplex PCR reads with MiXCR. The repertoire holds 440,000 or so distinct CDR3 sequences, with about 16% as singletons. The same sample was also used in a study of T cells in Graves' hyperthyroidism and ophthalmopathy.

The sequencing here drew on peripheral blood mononuclear cells (PBMCs), taken at new diagnosis, from a patient treated with antithyroid drugs. The source is a woman in her 30s with Graves disease.

This clonotype has only a few counts. The V gene is TRBV6-1, the J gene TRBJ2-5; 7 bases map to TRBD2. The CDR3 sequence is 15 residues long. With 1 base clipped from V and 1 base from J, the junction kept 3 bases outside the gene matches. Germline V gives CDR1 MNHNS, CDR2 SASEGT. In DNA form, the CDR3 reads TGTGCCAGCAGTGAAGTGGGGGGGTCCCAAGAGACCCAGTACTTC. It specifies CASSEVGGSQETQYF.

This clonotype was counted a few times. The J gene is TRBJ1-2, the V gene TRBV9, with TRBD1 matching 9 bases. The J segment lost 9 bases and the V segment lost 0 bases, leaving 9 bases of the junction unmatched. CDR1 SGDLS and CDR2 YYNGEE come from the germline V gene. The CDR3 has 15 residues. In DNA form, the CDR3 reads TGTGCCAGCAGCGTAGGCCGGACAGGGGTAGGAAGCTACACCTTC. It translates to CASSVGRTGVGSYTF. The full variable domain, rest sourced from reference TRBV9 and TRBJ1-2, is DSGVTQTPKHLITATGQRVTLRCSPRSGDLSVYWYQQSLDQGLQFLIQYYNGEERAKGNILERFSAQQFPDLHSELNLSSLELGDSALYFCASSVGRTGVGSYTFGSGTRLTVV.

The rearrangement links TRBV7-9 to TRBJ2-3; 10 bases map to TRBD2. The CDR3 extends over 17 amino acids. CDR1 is SEHNR and CDR2 is FQNEAQ in the germline V gene (reference sequence). The V segment lost 1 base and the J segment 4 bases; nucleotides outside the gene matches: 8. CDR3 in amino acids: CASSLGGLAGVADTQYF. The CDR3 coding sequence is TGTGCCAGCAGCTTAGGTGGGCTAGCGGGAGTGGCAGATACGCAGTATTTT.

This clonotype came up many times. The CDR3 sequence: CASTLSGTPYNEQFF. DNA for the CDR3: TGTGCCAGCACTCTCTCGGGGACACCCTACAATGAGCAGTTCTTC. The J gene is TRBJ2-1, the V gene TRBV27; perhaps TRBD1 as D (6 bases). Trimming pared 7 bases from V and 2 bases from J, leaving 15 bases between. This CDR3 is 15 amino acids long. Germline lookup yields CDR1 MNHEY and CDR2 SMNVEV (reference sequence).

This chain joins TRBV10-2 and TRBJ2-3; D could derive from TRBD1 or TRBD2 (5 bases each). V lost 8 bases to trimming and J lost 2 bases, with 14 bases between them. This CDR3 is built from 14 residues. In germline, CDR1 is WSHSY, CDR2 SAAADI. The CDR3 coding sequence is TGCGCCAGCTTGGGACGTCCCTTCACAGATACGCAGTATTTT. It codes for CASLGRPFTDTQYF.

The DNA for the CDR3 is TGTGCCAGCAGCTTACCGGGACACCAGCCTACCTACGAGCAGTACTTC. It is translated as CASSLPGHQPTYEQYF. The chain is built from TRBV7-9 and TRBJ2-7; a weak D match, TRBD1 (6 bases). The CDR3 has 16 amino acids. V was shortened by 2 bases and J by 2 bases, with 16 bases between the two germline ends. Germline V gene data show CDR1 as SEHNR and CDR2 as FQNEAQ (reference sequence).

The sample holds many counts of this clonotype. This chain connects TRBV24-1 to TRBJ2-5, with D unclear. Germline assignment: CDR1 KGHDR and CDR2 SFDVKD. CDR3 length: 10 residues. Trimming removed 10 bases from V and 5 bases from J, with 7 bases in between. This chain's CDR3 is CATAEETQYF. In DNA, the CDR3 is TGTGCCACTGCAGAGGAGACCCAGTACTTC.

This clonotype was counted ten times or more. The chain is built from TRBV28 and TRBJ1-2, with D hard to call. V shed 7 bases and J shed 2 bases, with 17 bases lying between them. The CDR3 is 15 amino acids. CDR1 and CDR2 from the germline V gene are MDHEN and SYDVKM. CDR3 nucleotide sequence: TGTGCCAGCACCGTTATCGCCGAAACCAACTATGGCTACACCTTC. This translates into CASTVIAETNYGYTF.

This clonotype was recorded at least ten times. This chain links TRBV4-1 with TRBJ2-3; D is unresolved. The germline gives CDR1 MGHRA, CDR2 YSYEKL. This CDR3 spans 14 amino acids. V lost 1 base and J lost 4, with 9 bases in between. CDR3 sequence: CASSQAREADTQYF. DNA of the CDR3: TGCGCCAGCAGCCAAGCCCGAGAGGCAGATACGCAGTATTTT.

This clonotype was counted many times. The chain employs TRBV3-1 and TRBJ1-1; no firm D call. Looked up from germline, CDR1 is LGHDT and CDR2 is YNNKEL (reference sequence). The CDR3 extends over 13 amino acids. V dropped 3 bases and J dropped 6 bases, with 11 bases sitting between them. In DNA, the CDR3 is TGTGCCAGCAGCCATAGGCTAAGGGCTGAAGCTTTCTTT. It yields the protein CASSHRLRAEAFF.

The chain is built from TRBV10-1 and TRBJ1-6, with a weak D call TRBD1 (5 bases). The germline gives CDR1 WNHNN, CDR2 SYGVQD (reference sequence). Deletions cut 4 bases from V and 5 bases from J, with 9 bases between. The length of the CDR3 is 14 residues. The CDR3 DNA sequence: TGCGCCAGCAGTGTGGGGCCCGATAATTCACCCCTCCACTTT. This codes for CASSVGPDNSPLHF.

This chain connects TRBV7-9 to TRBJ2-7, with 11 bases matching TRBD2. With V trimmed by 2 bases and J by 6 bases, 12 bases remained unmatched. CDR1 and CDR2 (germline): SEHNR, FQNEAQ (reference sequence). The CDR3 loop spans 17 amino acids. The CDR3 loop is CASSLRRSVGLAVEQYF. The CDR3 DNA is TGTGCCAGCAGCTTAAGACGCTCCGTGGGACTAGCGGTCGAGCAGTACTTC.

The chain links TRBV30 to TRBJ1-5, with D possibly TRBD1 on 6 matching bases. Trimming left V 2 bases short and J 2 bases short, with 16 bases between. The V gene's germline CDR1 is GTSNPN and CDR2 SVGIG (reference sequence). The CDR3 contains 16 residues. CDR3: CAWSTGTTPRNQPQHF. In nucleotides, the CDR3 is TGTGCCTGGAGTACCGGGACAACTCCTCGCAATCAGCCCCAGCATTTT.

Regarding this clonotype: This likely reflects a read error, since a far larger clone is one base away. The CDR3 reads CASGWTSGTTDTQYF. As DNA, the CDR3 is TGTGCCAGCGGCTGGACTAGCGGGACGACAGATACGCAGTATTTT. The chain employs TRBV7-2 and TRBJ2-3; 12 positions agree with TRBD2. The J segment lost 3 bases and the V segment lost 8 bases, leaving 6 bases of the junction unmatched. The germline V gene encodes CDR1 SGHTA and CDR2 FQGNSA. CDR3 length: 15 residues.

The chain recombines TRBV7-8 with TRBJ1-3; no firm D call. V lost 1 base and J 0 bases, leaving 10 bases between the germline ends. This CDR3 has 16 residues. Germline assignment: CDR1 SGHVS and CDR2 FQNEAQ. CDR3 amino acids: CASSLVGHSSGNTIYF. The CDR3 coding sequence is TGTGCCAGCAGCTTAGTCGGGCATTCCTCTGGAAACACCATATATTTT.

This clonotype came up many times. Sequence at one end of the junction differs from germline and may be a read error. The chain is built from TRBV7-8 and TRBJ1-5; unclear D gene. The CDR3 has 14 residues. Germline lookup yields CDR1 SGHVS and CDR2 FQNEAQ. CDR3 sequence reads: CASSLAMTNQPQHF. For the CDR3, the DNA is TGTGCCAGCAGCCTAGCAATGACCAATCAGCCCCAGCATTTT. Full variable domain (outside the CDR3, taken from reference TRBV7-8 and TRBJ1-5): GAGVSQSPRYKVAKRGQDVALRCDPISGHVSLFWYQQALGQGPEFLTYFQNEAQLDKSGLPSDRFFAERPEGSVSTLKIQRTQQEDSAVYLCASSLAMTNQPQHFGDGTRLSIL.

This clonotype was picked up a small number of times. V is TRBV4-1 and J is TRBJ1-5; TRBD1 is a possible D gene (6 bases). Germline CDR1 is MGHRA and CDR2 is YSYEKL. CDR3 length: 18 amino acids. The V end lost 3 bases, the J end lost 3 bases, and 21 bases lay between the germline ends. The DNA for the CDR3 is TGCGCCAGCAGCCAGACCCAGGGGTCCGCCACCTTCAATCAGCCCCAGCATTTT. It specifies CASSQTQGSATFNQPQHF.

With regard to this clonotype: Given the absence of the conserved phenylalanine or tryptophan at the CDR3 end, a read error is likely. The DNA is left out, because the CDR3 cannot be placed on it with certainty; the CDR3 is given as TCRdb lists it. The rearrangement links TRBV7-9 to TRBJ2-1; TRBD1, the D gene given by the table, was not confirmed from the DNA. Germline CDR1 and CDR2: SEHNR and FQNEAQ (reference sequence). The CDR3 length is 13 residues, termini included. The CDR3 sequence is CASSSIQGVIRFS.

This clonotype was recorded many times. The chain carries TRBV27 and TRBJ1-2; no firm D call. The germline CDR1 and CDR2 sequences are MNHEY and SMNVEV (reference sequence). The V and J ends lost 2 bases and 3 bases respectively, with 7 bases between them. The length of the CDR3 is 13 residues. CDR3 DNA: TGTGCCAGCAGTTTAATGGCAGACTATGGCTACACCTTC. Amino acids: CASSLMADYGYTF.

At least ten counts were recorded for this clonotype. V gene TRBV11-2 combines with J gene TRBJ2-1; a weak D match, TRBD2 (5 bases). This CDR3 comprises 14 residues. V lost 8 bases and J lost 7, with 18 bases in between. Germline loops: CDR1 SGHAT, CDR2 FQNNGV. This chain's CDR3 is CASGEPGLLNEQFF. In DNA form, the CDR3 reads TGTGCCAGCGGAGAACCGGGGTTATTGAATGAGCAGTTCTTC. Based on the CDR3 plus reference TRBV11-2 and TRBJ2-1, the full variable domain is EAGVAQSPRYKIIEKRQSVAFWCNPISGHATLYWYQQILGQGPKLLIQFQNNGVVDDSQLPKDRFSAERLKGVDSTLKIQPAKLEDSAVYLCASGEPGLLNEQFFGPGTRLTVL.

The table lists this clonotype with a few counts. Relative to the germline gene, one junction end is altered; a read error may explain this. The chain recombines TRBV20-1 with TRBJ2-1; 10 bases are a match to TRBD1. Germline CDR1 DFQATT, CDR2 SNEGSKA (reference sequence). The CDR3 has 13 amino acids. CDR3 sequence (DNA): TGCAGTGCTACCTCCGGGACAGGGGACATTCGGTACTTC. Encoded protein: CSATSGTGDIRYF.

This clonotype turned up a few times. V is TRBV28 and J is TRBJ2-7, with 7 bases identical to TRBD2. The V gene's germline CDR1 is MDHEN and CDR2 SYDVKM. V shed 4 bases and J 1 base; nucleotides not matched to a gene: 10. CDR3 size: 16 residues. The CDR3 loop is CASSSTGPAGSYEQYF. The CDR3 DNA reads TGTGCCAGCAGTTCCACGGGGCCAGCGGGATCCTACGAGCAGTACTTC.

Only a few counts were recorded for this clonotype. CDR3 amino acids: CASSRAGTSPRTGELFF. CDR3 bases: TGCGCCAGCAGTCGGGCCGGGACTTCCCCTAGGACCGGGGAGCTGTTTTTT. The chain is built from TRBV5-1 and TRBJ2-2; tentatively, D is TRBD2 (6 bases). Trimming removed 5 bases at V and 5 bases at J, with 22 bases between. CDR1 and CDR2 from the germline V gene are SGHRS and YFSETQ. The CDR3 covers 17 residues.

This clonotype was picked up a small number of times. The chain links TRBV20-1 to TRBJ2-7; TRBD2 matches at 13 bases. Trimming cost V 3 bases and J 3 bases; bases outside gene matches: 11. This CDR3 contains 17 residues. Germline assignment: CDR1 DFQATT and CDR2 SNEGSKA (reference sequence). The CDR3 region has the DNA TGCAGTGCTAGGATGGGGACTAGCGGGGCCTGGGGCTACGAGCAGTACTTC. This translates into CSARMGTSGAWGYEQYF.

The CDR3: CASSLMASGGSTDTQYF. The CDR3 DNA is TGTGCCAGCAGTTTAATGGCTAGCGGGGGTAGCACAGATACGCAGTATTTT. The V and J genes are TRBV27 and TRBJ2-3; 10 nucleotides match TRBD2. The CDR3 has 17 residues. V dropped 2 bases and J dropped 0; count of bases not matched to a gene: 5. The germline CDR1 and CDR2 sequences are MNHEY and SMNVEV (reference sequence).